This entry lists 18 T cell receptor beta chains sequenced from one sample in a study of blood T cells in healthy people across ages. A sample-barcoded 5' primer and a J-beta primer mix were used in a second PCR of roughly 7 to 11 cycles. Using its own MiXCR run on the 5' RACE reads, TCRdb lists one record per CDR3 protein. Of 1.5 million to 2 million distinct CDR3 sequences detected, around 42% appear once; the ten largest clones hold roughly 24%. The sample consisted of blood. The receptors come from a human donor in good health.

This clonotype has a single count. The chain uses TRBV14 and TRBJ1-2, with D hard to call. Trimming shortened V by 1 base and J by 6 bases, and 9 bases separated the two germline ends. Germline V gene data show CDR1 as SGHDN and CDR2 as FVKESK. The CDR3 is 13 amino acids. The DNA for the CDR3 is TGTGCCAGCAGCCAAGGGCGATGGGATGGCTACACCTTC. It yields the protein CASSQGRWDGYTF. Using reference TRBV14 and TRBJ1-2 for the parts outside the CDR3, the full variable domain is EAGVTQFPSHSVIEKGQTVTLRCDPISGHDNLYWYRRVMGKEIKFLLHFVKESKQDESGMPNNRFLAERTGGTYSTLKVQPAELEDSGVYFCASSQGRWDGYTFGSGTRLTVV.

This clonotype was seen ten or more times. The V gene is TRBV29-1, the J gene TRBJ2-1, with 7 bases that match TRBD1. With 7 bases clipped from V and 6 bases from J, the junction kept 6 bases outside the gene matches. In germline, CDR1 is SQVTM, CDR2 ANQGSEA. This CDR3 region has 12 residues. Here the CDR3 reads CSASDRVNEQFF. DNA for the CDR3: TGCAGCGCTTCCGACAGGGTCAATGAGCAGTTCTTC.

The gene calls are TRBV20-1 and TRBJ2-5; no definite D call. V was clipped by 5 bases and J by 5 bases, with 12 bases between them. The CDR3 is 12 residues long. From germline, CDR1 is DFQATT and CDR2 SNEGSKA (reference sequence). The CDR3 nucleotides read TGCAGTGCTCCGTATCTACAGGAGACCCAGTACTTC. It yields the protein CSAPYLQETQYF.

The CDR3 DNA reads TGCAGTGCTAGTACACGGAACCAAGAGACCCAGTACTTC. It yields the protein CSASTRNQETQYF. The rearrangement uses TRBV20-1 and TRBJ2-4; D is unclear. The closer fit of TRBJ2-5 to the DNA end suggests the J call may be wrong. The length of the CDR3 is 13 residues. Per the germline V gene, CDR1 is DFQATT and CDR2 is SNEGSKA (reference sequence).

This clonotype has only a few counts. This CDR3 reads CASSSGSFSTDTQYF. CDR3 bases: TGTGCCAGCAGCTCTGGTAGTTTTAGCACAGATACGCAGTATTTT. This chain links TRBV11-2 with TRBJ2-3; D gene uncertain. V was clipped by 4 bases and J by 0 bases, with 11 bases between them. This CDR3 has 15 residues. Per the germline V gene, CDR1 is SGHAT and CDR2 is FQNNGV.

This rearrangement joins TRBV6-4 to TRBJ2-1; possibly TRBD2 for D (6 bases). This CDR3 is 16 amino acids long. Germline values: CDR1 MRHNA, CDR2 SNTAGT. The V end lost 3 bases, the J end lost 1 base, and 13 bases lay between the germline ends. CDR3: CASSEEGIGSYNEQFF. CDR3 bases: TGTGCCAGCAGTGAGGAGGGGATAGGGTCCTACAATGAGCAGTTCTTC.

This clonotype was detected only a few times. The V call is TRBV4-2, the J call TRBJ1-4; D is uncertain. CDR1 LGHNA and CDR2 YNFKEQ come from the germline V gene. Trimming took 4 bases from V and 0 from J, leaving 9 bases between them. This CDR3 is 15 amino acids long. CDR3 loop: CASSRDLATNEKLFF. Written as DNA, the CDR3 is TGTGCCAGCAGCCGCGACCTTGCAACTAATGAAAAACTGTTTTTT.

In DNA, the CDR3 is TGTGCCAGCAGCCAAGGACGGCACTATGGCTACACCTTC. This sequence encodes CASSQGRHYGYTF. The chain joins TRBV14 to TRBJ1-2, with D unresolved. The CDR3 runs to 13 residues. Germline loops: CDR1 SGHDN, CDR2 FVKESK. Deletions cut 1 base from V and 3 bases from J, with 6 bases between. Supplemented by reference TRBV14 and TRBJ1-2, the full variable domain reads EAGVTQFPSHSVIEKGQTVTLRCDPISGHDNLYWYRRVMGKEIKFLLHFVKESKQDESGMPNNRFLAERTGGTYSTLKVQPAELEDSGVYFCASSQGRHYGYTFGSGTRLTVV.

The chain links TRBV9 to TRBJ2-1, with TRBD2 matching 12 bases. The CDR3 is 19 amino acids. With 2 bases clipped from V and 2 bases from J, the junction kept 11 bases outside the gene matches. Looked up from germline, CDR1 is SGDLS and CDR2 is YYNGEE. The CDR3 sequence is CASSVTSGGLPFPYNEQFF. For the CDR3, the DNA is TGTGCCAGCAGCGTTACTAGCGGGGGGCTCCCATTCCCCTACAATGAGCAGTTCTTC.

This chain joins TRBV4-1 and TRBJ2-7; D call uncertain. The CDR3 consists of 13 residues. Per germline, CDR1 MGHRA and CDR2 YSYEKL. Trimming stripped 5 bases from V and 1 base from J, with 9 bases between. The CDR3 DNA follows: TGCGCCAGCAGCACCGGAGAGTCCTACGAGCAGTACTTC. The encoded protein is CASSTGESYEQYF.

There are a few counts of this clonotype. J is TRBJ1-5 and V is TRBV3-1; weak D call: TRBD1 (5 bases). Per germline, CDR1 LGHDT and CDR2 YNNKEL (reference sequence). V was cut by 0 bases and J by 2 bases, with 11 bases left in between. The CDR3 covers 16 residues. In nucleotides, the CDR3 is TGTGCCAGCAGCCAAGATTTGGGACGGGGCAATCAGCCCCAGCATTTT. This codes for CASSQDLGRGNQPQHF.

A single count supports this clonotype. The CDR3 DNA is TGTGCCAGCAGCCCGAGCCCTGGACAGTACGAGCAGTACTTC. It codes for CASSPSPGQYEQYF. This chain uses TRBV7-2 with TRBJ2-7; D is perhaps TRBD1 (6 bases). Germline CDR1 is SGHTA and CDR2 is FQGNSA. The CDR3 has 14 residues. Trimming stripped 5 bases from V and 4 bases from J, with 15 bases between. Using reference TRBV7-2 and TRBJ2-7 for the parts outside the CDR3, the full variable domain is GAGVSQSPSNKVTEKGKDVELRCDPISGHTALYWYRQSLGQGLEFLIYFQGNSAPDKSGLPSDRFSAERTGGSVSTLTIQRTQQEDSAVYLCASSPSPGQYEQYFGPGTRLTVT.

This clonotype was observed many times. V and J are TRBV3-1 and TRBJ1-2; D not certain. This CDR3 comprises 12 residues. Per germline, CDR1 LGHDT and CDR2 YNNKEL (reference sequence). The V end was cut by 1 base, the J end by 8 bases, with 8 bases between. CDR3 sequence (DNA): TGTGCCAGCAGCCAAGGGGTAGGAGGCTACACCTTC. It is translated as CASSQGVGGYTF.

The V gene is TRBV5-1, the J gene TRBJ2-7; D is undetermined. The CDR3 is 15 residues long. The V and J ends lost 0 bases and 1 base respectively, with 11 bases between them. Germline V gene data show CDR1 as SGHRS and CDR2 as YFSETQ. CDR3: CASSLDSSKSYEQYF. CDR3 coding DNA: TGCGCCAGCAGCTTGGACAGCTCCAAGTCCTACGAGCAGTACTTC.

This chain connects TRBV15 to TRBJ2-3, with 11 bases identical to TRBD2. J gave up 5 bases and V 5 bases, and 3 bases lay outside the gene matches. The CDR3 runs 14 residues. Germline-derived CDR1 and CDR2 are LNHNV and YYDKDF (reference sequence). The CDR3 sequence: CATSAGLAEDTQYF. The CDR3 DNA sequence: TGTGCCACCAGCGCGGGACTAGCGGAAGATACGCAGTATTTT.

In this sample, this clonotype turned up a few times. The genes are TRBV20-1 and TRBJ2-7, with D maybe TRBD2 (5 bases). The CDR3 contains 11 residues. V shed 5 bases and J shed 2 bases, with 7 bases lying between them. Germline CDR1 and CDR2: DFQATT and SNEGSKA (reference sequence). The CDR3 nucleotides are TGCAGTGCTTCTAGCCCCTACGAGCAGTACTTC. Translated: CSASSPYEQYF.

The CDR3 reads CASSLFGEGQPQHF. CDR3 nucleotide sequence: TGTGCCAGCAGTTTATTTGGGGAGGGCCAGCCCCAGCATTTT. The chain carries TRBV27 and TRBJ1-5; no clear D gene. This CDR3 comprises 14 residues. Germline-derived CDR1 and CDR2 are MNHEY and SMNVEV (reference sequence). V lost 1 base and J lost 7, with 11 bases in between.

The chain combines TRBV20-1 with TRBJ2-5; 9 positions match TRBD2. CDR1 and CDR2 from the germline V gene are DFQATT and SNEGSKA (reference sequence). This CDR3 has 16 amino acids. V lost 5 bases, J lost 5 bases, and 15 bases stayed unmatched. CDR3 nucleotide sequence: TGCAGTGCTGGATCGCCTCAATGGCTAGCGGGGGAGACCCAGTACTTC. Its translation: CSAGSPQWLAGETQYF.